This T cell receptor (beta chain) was retrieved from a study of cytomegalovirus exposure and HLA in healthy donors. Comments on this clone: The antigen remains undetermined.

Study conclusions and caveats: An Asian-associated ancestry cluster reportedly showed fewer N-insertions than the approximately 630-donor mean in a later analysis.

CDR1 is SGHTA and CDR2 is FQGNSA in the germline V gene. V was pared by 5 bases and J by 5 bases, with 11 bases of the junction left unmatched. This CDR3 is 16 amino acids long. Primers: 60 Vbeta forward and 13 Jbeta reverse. Profiled with immunoSEQ multiplex PCR; TCRdb holds only in-frame clones, not every one. The sample contains more than 95,000 clones, approximately 80% of which appear only once. In nominal health when sampled, donors likely had unrecorded immune exposures nonetheless. The sequenced material came from PBMCs. The source is a man under 40 in good health and CMV-seropositive. The V call is TRBV7-2, the J call TRBJ2-5; 10 bases are a match to TRBD2. The DNA of the CDR3 is TGTGCCAGCAGCCGAGGACTAGCGGTCCATGGGGAGACCCAGTACTTC. This encodes CASSRGLAVHGETQYF.